This T cell receptor (beta chain) comes out of a study of blood T cell repertoires in COVID-19. On the study more broadly: Sample material is recorded as cDNA or gDNA derived from T cells, B-cell-depleted T cells, or PBMCs.

Residents of about two dozen US areas, aged about 18 to 100 years, made up the participants. V was pared by 0 bases and J by 4 bases, with 8 bases of the junction left unmatched. Germline values: CDR1 SGHAT, CDR2 FQNNGV. This CDR3 has 16 amino acids. This clone came up once. As handled by the study authors: Amplification from reference gene primers served as the basis for estimated nucleated cell counts. Using immunoSEQ multiplex PCR, the repertoire was profiled, and TCRdb retains in-frame clones only, with some absent. V, J and clone size reflect that table, while D and trimming were determined from the DNA. The repertoire consists of about 220,000 clones, with 85% to 90% occurring once and the leading ten covering about 3.5%.

The sample comprised PBMCs or T cells enriched from blood (not recorded which). The chain employs TRBV11-2 and TRBJ2-7; TRBD1 aligns across 8 bases. This TCR was sampled from a woman aged 18-30 years in a cohort exposed to, infected with or recovered from COVID-19 (not recorded which). The CDR3 sequence is CASSLEAGTGAYEQYF. CDR3 bases: TGTGCCAGCAGCTTAGAGGCAGGGACAGGAGCGTACGAGCAGTACTTC.